These 16 T cell receptor beta chains originate from one sample sequenced in a study of blood T cell repertoires in COVID-19. TCRdb's copy holds only in-frame clones and misses some; the assay was immunoSEQ multiplex PCR. The sample holds more than 100,000 clones; 88% are singletons and the top ten take more than 2%. Input material: peripheral blood. Source of these receptors: a man aged 65 to 79 with active COVID-19.

This clone was picked up one time. The chain has TRBV30 and TRBJ2-7; the match to TRBD1 covers 8 bases. The germline V gene encodes CDR1 GTSNPN and CDR2 SVGIG (reference sequence). The CDR3 is 14 amino acids. V was clipped by 4 bases and J by 1 base; unmatched bases: 6. CDR3 region: CAWKGQVLSYEQYF. The CDR3, as DNA: TGTGCCTGGAAGGGACAGGTCCTGTCCTACGAGCAGTACTTC.

Concerning this clone: Other DNA sequences of this sample code for an identical CDR3. The V call is TRBV19, the J call TRBJ2-1, with TRBD1 matching over 7 bases. The CDR3 contains 13 residues. The V segment lost 0 bases and the J segment 8 bases; nucleotides outside the gene matches: 1. Germline CDR1 LNHDA, CDR2 SQIVND (reference sequence). The CDR3 loop is CASSIEQGYEQFF. The CDR3 DNA is TGTGCCAGTAGTATAGAACAGGGGTATGAGCAGTTCTTC.

This chain joins TRBV4-3 and TRBJ1-4; 7 nucleotides agree with TRBD1. The CDR3 extends over 21 amino acids. Germline assignment: CDR1 LGHNA and CDR2 YSLEER. Unmatched junction bases numbered 16, after V lost 0 bases and J lost 0 bases. As DNA, the CDR3 is TGCGCCAGCAGCCAAGATATCCAAGGGGGCGCGGGATTCCCAACTAATGAAAAACTGTTTTTT. This encodes CASSQDIQGGAGFPTNEKLFF.

The CDR3 sequence: CASSEDRRVNTEAFF. In DNA, the CDR3 is TGTGCCAGCAGCGAGGACAGGAGGGTGAACACTGAAGCTTTCTTT. The rearrangement uses TRBV6-6 and TRBJ1-1; 7 nucleotides agree with TRBD1. This CDR3 contains 15 residues. Germline CDR1 reads MNHNY; CDR2 reads SVGAGI (reference sequence). V trimming: 6 bases; J trimming: 0 bases; junction bases outside the gene matches: 7.

About this clone itself: Within the sample, other DNA sequences also encode this same CDR3. V usage is TRBV5-4 and J usage is TRBJ2-1, with TRBD2 identical over 11 bases. V lost 2 bases to trimming and J lost 3 bases; unmatched junction nucleotides: 4. The germline gives CDR1 SGHNT, CDR2 YYREEE (reference sequence). The CDR3 loop spans 16 amino acids. CDR3 coding DNA: TGTGCCAGCAGCTTAACTAGCGGGAGTAACTACAATGAGCAGTTCTTC. Translation: CASSLTSGSNYNEQFF.

The chain combines TRBV28 with TRBJ2-3, with 9 bases lining up with TRBD2. With V trimmed by 4 bases and J by 1 base, 6 bases remained unmatched. CDR1 is MDHEN, CDR2 SYDVKM, per germline. The CDR3 covers 16 residues. CDR3 DNA: TGTGCCAGCAGTTCCGTAGCGGGAGAAGGCACAGATACGCAGTATTTT. As protein: CASSSVAGEGTDTQYF. Based on the CDR3 plus reference TRBV28 and TRBJ2-3, the full variable domain is DVKVTQSSRYLVKRTGEKVFLECVQDMDHENMFWYRQDPGLGLRLIYFSYDVKMKEKGDIPEGYSVSREKKERFSLILESASTNQTSMYLCASSSVAGEGTDTQYFGPGTRLTVL.

This chain links TRBV7-9 with TRBJ1-6; D possibly corresponds to TRBD1 (6 bases). The V and J ends lost 5 bases and 6 bases respectively, with 11 bases between them. Per germline, CDR1 SEHNR and CDR2 FQNEAQ (reference sequence). CDR3 length equals 14 residues. The CDR3 DNA reads TGTGCCAGCAGCGCGAAGGACAGTAATTCACCCCTCCACTTT. Translating it yields CASSAKDSNSPLHF.

The chain has TRBV24-1 and TRBJ2-3; D might be TRBD2 (5 bases). The CDR3 runs 18 residues. Germline CDR1 reads KGHDR; CDR2 reads SFDVKD. The V end lost 2 bases, the J end lost 1 base, and 18 bases lay between the germline ends. The CDR3 loop reads CATSDSVIGIYGTDTQYF. The DNA of the CDR3 is TGTGCCACCAGTGATTCCGTAATCGGGATATACGGCACAGATACGCAGTATTTT.

The rearrangement uses TRBV28 and TRBJ2-2, with a possible D match to TRBD2 (6 bases). The CDR3 runs to 15 residues. V gave up 5 bases and J gave up 5 bases, with 15 bases separating them. Germline assignment: CDR1 MDHEN and CDR2 SYDVKM. The CDR3 sequence: CASSAPGSKTGELFF. The CDR3 DNA reads as TGTGCCAGCAGTGCCCCCGGGAGTAAAACCGGGGAGCTGTTTTTT.

The V call is TRBV5-5, the J call TRBJ1-1; 8 bases are shared with TRBD1. This CDR3 region has 15 residues. Unmatched junction bases numbered 15, after V lost 4 bases and J lost 10 bases. Germline assignment: CDR1 SGHKS and CDR2 YYEKEE (reference sequence). In DNA, the CDR3 is TGTGCCAGCAGCACCCCAGGGGGCGTGAGGGAATTAGCTTTCTTT. It is translated as CASSTPGGVRELAFF.

The chain carries TRBV30 and TRBJ1-1; 8 positions agree with TRBD1. V lost 6 bases, J lost 3 bases, and 6 bases stayed unmatched. Germline V CDR1 and CDR2: GTSNPN, SVGIG (reference sequence). The length of the CDR3 is 13 residues. The CDR3 region has the DNA TGTGCCTGCTCGGGACAGGCTTACACTGAAGCTTTCTTT. Translating it yields CACSGQAYTEAFF.

The chain has TRBV11-2 and TRBJ2-3, with D possibly TRBD2 on 6 matching bases. The V gene lost 9 bases and the J gene lost 3 bases, with 22 bases spanning the gap. CDR1 and CDR2 from the germline V gene are SGHAT and FQNNGV. The CDR3 is 16 amino acids. CDR3 DNA: TGTGCCAGTAGACCCCTCGGGGGAAGGAGAACAGATACGCAGTATTTT. It is translated as CASRPLGGRRTDTQYF.

The J gene is TRBJ1-4, the V gene TRBV7-2; D gene ambiguous. Deletions cut 1 base from V and 8 bases from J, with 11 bases between. Germline loops: CDR1 SGHTA, CDR2 FQGNSA. The CDR3 is 14 residues long. The CDR3 loop reads CASSLGAGREKLFF. The CDR3 DNA follows: TGTGCCAGCAGCTTAGGGGCGGGCCGGGAAAAACTGTTTTTT.

The chain has TRBV4-1 and TRBJ2-1; 10 bases fit TRBD2. J lost 7 bases, V lost 5 bases, and 11 bases had no gene match. The CDR3 contains 16 residues. Germline V CDR1 and CDR2: MGHRA, YSYEKL. CDR3 protein: CASSFTEREGSNEQFF. The CDR3 nucleotides are TGCGCCAGCAGCTTTACAGAGCGGGAGGGCTCGAATGAGCAGTTCTTC.

The chain uses TRBV28 and TRBJ2-1, with TRBD2 as a possible D gene (6 bases). Germline lookup yields CDR1 MDHEN and CDR2 SYDVKM. V lost 3 bases to trimming and J lost 7 bases, with 16 bases between them. CDR3 length: 15 residues. The CDR3 protein is CASSFRGKAGNEQFF. The CDR3 DNA follows: TGTGCCAGCAGTTTCCGGGGTAAGGCGGGGAATGAGCAGTTCTTC. Full variable domain (rest looked up from reference TRBV28 and TRBJ2-1): DVKVTQSSRYLVKRTGEKVFLECVQDMDHENMFWYRQDPGLGLRLIYFSYDVKMKEKGDIPEGYSVSREKKERFSLILESASTNQTSMYLCASSFRGKAGNEQFFGPGTRLTVL.

The chain links TRBV6-5 to TRBJ2-7, with D possibly TRBD2 on 5 matching bases. Germline assignment: CDR1 MNHEY and CDR2 SVGAGI. Trimming pared 3 bases from V and 3 bases from J, leaving 15 bases between. This CDR3 comprises 15 residues. The CDR3 is CASSYTASGYYEQYF. The CDR3 nucleotides are TGTGCCAGCAGTTATACCGCCTCGGGGTACTACGAGCAGTACTTC.